The T cell receptor beta chain described here comes from a study of control samples from healthy donors and cancer patients. Trimming at V came to 4 bases and at J to 2 bases, leaving 4 bases not matched to a gene. CDR3 size: 14 residues. Germline lookup yields CDR1 SEHNR and CDR2 FQNEAQ (reference sequence). This table comes from immunoSEQ multiplex PCR, and its TCRdb copy is limited to in-frame clones, with some not included. The sample gives about 89,000 clones, over 75% of which show up once; 2% to 2.5% is in the top ten. V usage is TRBV7-9 and J usage is TRBJ2-5, with 7 bases identical to TRBD1. This receptor was taken from a woman aged 40 to 49 in good health. The source material was blood. The CDR3 sequence is CASSSRTGQETQYF. In DNA form, the CDR3 reads TGTGCCAGCAGCTCCCGGACAGGACAAGAGACCCAGTACTTC.